The entry that follows covers one T cell receptor (beta chain) sequence. It lacks a known antigen. No quality values exist for individual bases; no much larger clone is one base distant. Collaborating institutions collected whole blood in K2EDTA tubes following their own protocols. For TCRbeta analysis, collaborators shipped samples in one of three forms: frozen whole blood, isolated PBMCs, or DNA extracted from either of those sample types. TCRbeta CDR3 regions were amplified from genomic DNA by means of the immunoSEQ Assay, a bias-controlled multiplex PCR. Regarding the original processing steps: Within the assay, amplification of reference gene primers was used to estimate how many nucleated cells each sample contained. To quantify the absolute abundance of each unique TCRbeta CDR3 rearrangement, sequence reads were collapsed and filtered. Productive Simpson clonality was computed per sample as the square root of Simpson's diversity index over productive rearrangements. Here the immuneACCESS table is served through TCRdb, limited to in-frame sequences with V and J called. Missing clones are a known gap in these copies; in checked studies unresolved V genes cover under half, and the rest lacks a known reason. V, J and clone size are taken as reported in that table, and D and trimming were inferred from the DNA itself. The sample data list about 35,000 clones, and approximately 85% of these were observed just once. The ten largest clones represent 44% of the sample.

This sample was included in a study of blood T cell repertoires in COVID-19 (TCRdb year 2020). Regarding the research as a whole: Samples from collaborators originated in the United States, Italy and Spain and spanned both the acute and convalescent phases of COVID-19. The prospective study material was composed of cDNA or gDNA derived from T cells, B-cell-depleted T cells, or PBMCs. Deeply sampled blood TCRbeta repertoires from subjects exposed to, actively infected with, or recovered from COVID-19 were included in the dataset. A freely available public database, intended as a resource for researchers studying the immune response to SARS-CoV-2, is where the repertoires were released. Samples were obtained from the ongoing ImmuneRACE study (first 160 participants) and from 950 to 1,500 subjects provided by 6 global collaborators. Nearly every sample came with metadata listing a de-identified subject ID, COVID-19 status, age in years and sex. Where available, HLA class I and class II types were obtained from metadata supplied by the sample provider rather than from assay-based typing.

Summary of the overall study and its limitations: Clinical and demographic metadata were provided uncurated, with the amount varying by source and participant.

Inclusive of the bounding cysteine and phenylalanine, the CDR3 is 14 residues long. Only CDR3 DNA is held: 42 bases, read in frame from base 1. The V end loses 4 bases and the J end loses 4 bases, and a stretch of 13 bases separates them. Taken from the germline V gene, the CDR1 and CDR2 loops are MDHEN and SYDVKM. Specimen: peripheral blood. This chain joins TRBV28 to TRBJ1-2, with no reliable assignment of the D segment. The sequence was obtained from a man aged 55-75 years with active or convalescent COVID-19. Read as DNA, the sequence is TGTGCCAGCAGTTGGCCCCCCGCGGGCTATGGCTACACCTTC. The translation is CASSWPPAGYGYTF.